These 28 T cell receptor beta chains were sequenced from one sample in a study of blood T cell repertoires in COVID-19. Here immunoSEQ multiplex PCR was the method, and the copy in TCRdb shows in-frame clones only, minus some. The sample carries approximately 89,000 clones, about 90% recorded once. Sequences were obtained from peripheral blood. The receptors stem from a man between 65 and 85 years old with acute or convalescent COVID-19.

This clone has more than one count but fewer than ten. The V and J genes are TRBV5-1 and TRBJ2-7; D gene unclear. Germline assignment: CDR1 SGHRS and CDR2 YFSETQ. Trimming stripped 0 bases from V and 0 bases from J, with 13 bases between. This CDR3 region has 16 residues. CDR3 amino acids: CASSLALIRSSYEQYV. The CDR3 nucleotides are TGCGCCAGCAGCTTGGCCCTTATTAGGAGCTCCTACGAGCAGTACGTC.

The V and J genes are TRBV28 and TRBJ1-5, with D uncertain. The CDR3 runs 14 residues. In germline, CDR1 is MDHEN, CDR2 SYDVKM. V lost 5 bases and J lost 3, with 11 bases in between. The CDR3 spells CASSLIENNQPQHF. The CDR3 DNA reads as TGTGCCAGCAGTCTCATAGAAAACAATCAGCCCCAGCATTTT.

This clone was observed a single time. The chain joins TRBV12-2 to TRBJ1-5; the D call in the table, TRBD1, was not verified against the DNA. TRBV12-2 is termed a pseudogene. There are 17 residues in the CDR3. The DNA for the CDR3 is TGTGCAAGTCGCTTAGGGATCGAAGGGGCTTGCAATCAGCCCCAGCATTTT. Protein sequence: CASRLGIEGACNQPQHF.

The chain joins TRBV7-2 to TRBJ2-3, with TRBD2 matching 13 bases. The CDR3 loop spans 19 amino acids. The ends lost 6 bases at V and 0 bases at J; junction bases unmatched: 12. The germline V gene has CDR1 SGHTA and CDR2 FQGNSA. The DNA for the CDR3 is TGTGCCAGCAGGCCGGGACTAGCGGGGAGGGTTCTTAGCACAGATACGCAGTATTTT. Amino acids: CASRPGLAGRVLSTDTQYF.

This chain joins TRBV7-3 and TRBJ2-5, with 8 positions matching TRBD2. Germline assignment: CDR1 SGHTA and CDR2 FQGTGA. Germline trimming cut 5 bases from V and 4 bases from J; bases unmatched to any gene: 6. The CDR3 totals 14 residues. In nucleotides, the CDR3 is TGTGCCAGCAGCCCCCACGCGGGGGGAGAGACCCAGTACTTC. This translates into CASSPHAGGETQYF.

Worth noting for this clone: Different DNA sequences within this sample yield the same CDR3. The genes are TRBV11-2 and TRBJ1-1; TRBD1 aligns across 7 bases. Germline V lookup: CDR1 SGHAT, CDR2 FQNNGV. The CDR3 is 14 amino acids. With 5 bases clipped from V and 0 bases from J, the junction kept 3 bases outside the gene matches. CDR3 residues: CASSRQGLNTEAFF. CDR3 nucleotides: TGTGCCAGCAGCCGACAGGGACTGAACACTGAAGCTTTCTTT.

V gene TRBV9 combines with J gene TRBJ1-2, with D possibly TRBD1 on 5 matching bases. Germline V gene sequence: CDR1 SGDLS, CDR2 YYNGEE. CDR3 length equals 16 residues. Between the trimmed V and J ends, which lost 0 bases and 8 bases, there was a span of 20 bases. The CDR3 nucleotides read TGTGCCAGCAGCGTAGCCCCCGGGGGTGACGAGGGAGGCTACACCTTC. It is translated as CASSVAPGGDEGGYTF.

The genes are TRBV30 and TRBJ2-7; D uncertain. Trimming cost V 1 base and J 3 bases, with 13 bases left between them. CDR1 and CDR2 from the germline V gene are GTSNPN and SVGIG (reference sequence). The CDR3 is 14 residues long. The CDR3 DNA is TGTGCCTGGAGTGGTGGCACCCCGATCTACGAGCAGTACTTC. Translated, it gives CAWSGGTPIYEQYF.

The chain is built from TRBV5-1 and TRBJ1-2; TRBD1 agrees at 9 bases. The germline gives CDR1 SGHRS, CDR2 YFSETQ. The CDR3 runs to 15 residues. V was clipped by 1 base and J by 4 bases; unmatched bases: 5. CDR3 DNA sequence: TGCGCCAGCAGCTTGATGGGACAGGGCGGCTATGGCTACACCTTC. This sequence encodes CASSLMGQGGYGYTF.

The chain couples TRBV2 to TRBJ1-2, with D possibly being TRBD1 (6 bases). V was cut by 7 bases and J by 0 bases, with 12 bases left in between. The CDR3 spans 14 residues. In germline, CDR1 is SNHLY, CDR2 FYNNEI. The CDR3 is CASNRDDTNYGYTF. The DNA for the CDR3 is TGTGCCAGCAACAGGGACGACACTAACTATGGCTACACCTTC.

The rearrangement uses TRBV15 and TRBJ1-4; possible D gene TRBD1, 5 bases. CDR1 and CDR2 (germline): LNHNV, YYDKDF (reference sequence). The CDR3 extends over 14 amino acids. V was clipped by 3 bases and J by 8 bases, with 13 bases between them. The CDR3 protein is CATSRGRGGEKLFF. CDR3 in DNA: TGTGCCACCAGCAGGGGAAGGGGTGGAGAAAAACTGTTTTTT.

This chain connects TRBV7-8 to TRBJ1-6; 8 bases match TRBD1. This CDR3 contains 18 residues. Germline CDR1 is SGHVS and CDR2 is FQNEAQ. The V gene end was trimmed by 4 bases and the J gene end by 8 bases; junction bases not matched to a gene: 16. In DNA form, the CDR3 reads TGTGCCAGCAGCTCCCGGGCTACAGGGGGTGGTACGGATTCACCCCTCCACTTT. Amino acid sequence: CASSSRATGGGTDSPLHF.

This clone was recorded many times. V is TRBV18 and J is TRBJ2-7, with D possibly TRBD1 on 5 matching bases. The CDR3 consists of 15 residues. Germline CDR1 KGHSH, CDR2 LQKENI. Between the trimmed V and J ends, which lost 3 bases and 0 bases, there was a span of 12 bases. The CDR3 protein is CASSPKGLTSYEQYF. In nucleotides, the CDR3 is TGTGCCAGCTCACCGAAGGGGCTTACCTCCTACGAGCAGTACTTC. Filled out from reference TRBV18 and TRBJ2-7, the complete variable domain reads NAGVMQNPRHLVRRRGQEARLRCSPMKGHSHVYWYRQLPEEGLKFMVYLQKENIIDESGMPKERFSAEFPKEGPSILRIQQVVRGDSAAYFCASSPKGLTSYEQYFGPGTRLTVT.

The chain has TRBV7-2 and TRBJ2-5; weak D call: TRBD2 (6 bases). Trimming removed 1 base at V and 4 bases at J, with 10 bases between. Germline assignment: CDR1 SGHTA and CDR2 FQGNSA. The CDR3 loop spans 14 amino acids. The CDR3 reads CASSLGAGGETQYF. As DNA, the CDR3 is TGTGCCAGCAGCTTAGGGGCCGGGGGAGAGACCCAGTACTTC.

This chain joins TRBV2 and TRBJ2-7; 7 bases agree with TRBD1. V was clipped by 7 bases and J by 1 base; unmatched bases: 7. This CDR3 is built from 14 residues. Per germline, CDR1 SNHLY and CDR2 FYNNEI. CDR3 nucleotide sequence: TGTGCCAGCATCTTGGACAGGACTTCCTACGAGCAGTACTTC. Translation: CASILDRTSYEQYF.

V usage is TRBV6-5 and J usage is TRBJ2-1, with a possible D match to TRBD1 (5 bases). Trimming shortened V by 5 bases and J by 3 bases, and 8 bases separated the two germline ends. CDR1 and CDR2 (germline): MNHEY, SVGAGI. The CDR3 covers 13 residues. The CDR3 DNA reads TGTGCCAGCAGTATGGGGCTCTACAATGAGCAGTTCTTC. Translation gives CASSMGLYNEQFF.

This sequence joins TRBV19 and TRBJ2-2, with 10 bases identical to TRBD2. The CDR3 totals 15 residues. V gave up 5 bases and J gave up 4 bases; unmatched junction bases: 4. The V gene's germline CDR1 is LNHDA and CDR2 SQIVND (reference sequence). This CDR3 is CASSPWTSGTGELFF. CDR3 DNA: TGTGCCAGTAGTCCTTGGACTAGCGGCACCGGGGAGCTGTTTTTT.

CDR3 loop: CASSPQGLNTEAFF. The CDR3 nucleotides are TGTGCCAGCAGTCCACAGGGACTGAACACTGAAGCTTTCTTT. The V call is TRBV28, the J call TRBJ1-1, with TRBD1 as a possible D gene (6 bases). CDR1 and CDR2 from the germline V gene are MDHEN and SYDVKM. Trimming pared 5 bases from V and 0 bases from J, leaving 10 bases between. The CDR3 runs 14 residues.

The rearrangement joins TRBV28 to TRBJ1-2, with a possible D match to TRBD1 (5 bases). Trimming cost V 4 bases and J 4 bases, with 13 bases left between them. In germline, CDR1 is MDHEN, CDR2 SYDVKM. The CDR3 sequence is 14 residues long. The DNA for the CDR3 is TGTGCCAGCAGTTCTCGACAGCCCTCCTATGGCTACACCTTC. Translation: CASSSRQPSYGYTF.

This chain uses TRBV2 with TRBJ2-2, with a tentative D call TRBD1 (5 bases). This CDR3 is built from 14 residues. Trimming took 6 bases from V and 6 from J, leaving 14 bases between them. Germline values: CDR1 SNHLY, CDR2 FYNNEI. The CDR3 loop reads CASRSSPGPGELFF. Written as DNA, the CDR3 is TGTGCCAGCAGGTCCAGCCCAGGGCCCGGGGAGCTGTTTTTT.

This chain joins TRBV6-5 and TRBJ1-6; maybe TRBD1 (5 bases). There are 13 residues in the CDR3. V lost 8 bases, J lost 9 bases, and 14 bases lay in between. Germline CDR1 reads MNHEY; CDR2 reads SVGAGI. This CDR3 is CASSAGLGSPLHF. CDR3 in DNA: TGTGCCAGCTCGGCGGGGCTGGGTTCACCCCTCCACTTT.

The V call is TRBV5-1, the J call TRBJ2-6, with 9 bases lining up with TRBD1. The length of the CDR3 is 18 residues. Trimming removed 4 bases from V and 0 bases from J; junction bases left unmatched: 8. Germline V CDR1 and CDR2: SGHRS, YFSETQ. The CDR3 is CASSPMGTGTSGANVLTF. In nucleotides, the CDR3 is TGCGCCAGCAGCCCAATGGGGACAGGGACCTCTGGGGCCAACGTCCTGACTTTC.

The CDR3 DNA sequence: TGTGCCAGCAGCGCATCCGGACAGGGGGGGATTGCAACTAATGAAAAACTGTTTTTT. As protein: CASSASGQGGIATNEKLFF. The rearrangement joins TRBV21-1 to TRBJ1-4; TRBD1 was called by the table and not checked on the DNA. TRBV21-1 counts as a pseudogene. The CDR3 has 19 residues.

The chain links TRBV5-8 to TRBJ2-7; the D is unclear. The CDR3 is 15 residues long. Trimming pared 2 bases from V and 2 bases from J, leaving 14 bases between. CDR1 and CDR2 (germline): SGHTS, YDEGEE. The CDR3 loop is CASSFGEPKTYEQYF. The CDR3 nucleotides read TGTGCCAGCAGCTTTGGAGAACCCAAGACCTACGAGCAGTACTTC.

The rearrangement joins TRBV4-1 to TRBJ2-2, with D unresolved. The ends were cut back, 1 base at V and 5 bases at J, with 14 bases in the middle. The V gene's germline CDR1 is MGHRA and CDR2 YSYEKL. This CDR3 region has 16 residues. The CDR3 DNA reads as TGCGCCAGCAGCCAAGTCCCAGGTATTGGGACCGGGGAGCTGTTTTTT. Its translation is CASSQVPGIGTGELFF.

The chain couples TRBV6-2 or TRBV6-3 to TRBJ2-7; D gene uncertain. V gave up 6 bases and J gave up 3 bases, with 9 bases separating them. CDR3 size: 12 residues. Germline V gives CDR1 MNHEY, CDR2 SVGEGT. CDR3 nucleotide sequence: TGTGCCAGCAGCAGCCAAAGCTACGAGCAGTACTTC. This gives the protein CASSSQSYEQYF.

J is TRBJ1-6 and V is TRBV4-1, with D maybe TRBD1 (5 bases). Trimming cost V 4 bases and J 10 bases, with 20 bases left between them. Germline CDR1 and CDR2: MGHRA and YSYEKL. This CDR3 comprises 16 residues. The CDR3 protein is CASSPRQARGNSPLHF. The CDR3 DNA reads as TGCGCCAGCAGCCCCCGGCAGGCTCGGGGGAACTCACCCCTCCACTTT.

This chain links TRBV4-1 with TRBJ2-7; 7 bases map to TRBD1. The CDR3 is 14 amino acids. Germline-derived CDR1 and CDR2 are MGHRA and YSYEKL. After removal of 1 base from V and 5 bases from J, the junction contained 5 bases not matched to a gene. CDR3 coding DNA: TGCGCCAGCAGCCAAGGGCTCAGGGGGAACGAGCAGTACTTC. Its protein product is CASSQGLRGNEQYF.